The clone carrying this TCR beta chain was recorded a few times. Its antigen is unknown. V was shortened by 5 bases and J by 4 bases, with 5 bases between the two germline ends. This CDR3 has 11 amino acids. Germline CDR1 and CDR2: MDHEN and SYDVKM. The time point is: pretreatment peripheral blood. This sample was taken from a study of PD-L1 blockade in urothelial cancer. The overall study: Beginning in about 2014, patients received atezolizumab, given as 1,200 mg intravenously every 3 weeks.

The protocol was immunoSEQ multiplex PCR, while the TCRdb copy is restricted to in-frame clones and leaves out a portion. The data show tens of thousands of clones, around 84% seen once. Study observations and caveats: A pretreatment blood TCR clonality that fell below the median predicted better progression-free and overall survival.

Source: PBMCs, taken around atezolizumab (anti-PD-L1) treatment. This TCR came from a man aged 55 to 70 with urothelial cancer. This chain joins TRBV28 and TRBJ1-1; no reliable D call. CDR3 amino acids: CASSTPTEAFF. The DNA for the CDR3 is TGTGCCAGCAGTACTCCCACTGAAGCTTTCTTT.